A selection of T cell receptor beta chains follows, all from one sample in a study of human thymus T cells. The protocol was immunoSEQ multiplex PCR, while the TCRdb copy is restricted to in-frame clones and leaves out a portion. The sample carries roughly 120,000 clones, 90% to 95% recorded once. Source material: thymus tissue. These receptors all come from a boy in the first two years of life with a congenital heart defect but otherwise immunologically healthy. The CDR3 runs from the conserved cysteine through the conserved F or W. The D gene is left open where the match is weak. Clone size, where shown, is once, few, many, or a class for clones that have expanded.

V,D,J,size,CDR3,DNA
TRBV29-1,TRBD2,TRBJ2-1,.,CSVGGGGAHNEQFF,TGCAGCGTTGGCGGCGGGGGGGCCCACAATGAGCAGTTCTTC
TRBV28,TRBD1,TRBJ1-2,.,CASSVNRGGYTF,TGTGCCAGCAGCGTTAACAGGGGTGGCTACACCTTC
TRBV4-1,TRBD2,TRBJ2-5,.,CASSQDFQRGTQYF,TGCGCCAGCAGCCAAGATTTCCAGCGGGGGACCCAGTACTTC
TRBV5-1,TRBD1,TRBJ1-1,.,CASSLTGVAEAFF,TGCGCCAGCAGCTTAACAGGGGTGGCTGAAGCTTTCTTT
TRBV10-2,.,TRBJ1-6,.,CASRTQSLGKNSPLHF,TGCGCCAGCAGAACCCAATCCCTGGGGAAGAATTCACCCCTCCACTTT
TRBV11-1,TRBD1,TRBJ2-7,once,CASSLNGHFSGTGPYEQYF,TGTGCCAGCAGCTTAAATGGGCATTTTTCCGGGACAGGTCCTTACGAGCAGTACTTC
TRBV6-5,TRBD1,TRBJ1-1,few,CASSVTGGHTEAFF,TGTGCCAGCAGTGTGACAGGGGGCCACACTGAAGCTTTCTTT
TRBV28,TRBD1,TRBJ1-1,.,CASSYPRTGETEAFF,TGTGCCAGCAGTTACCCGCGGACAGGCGAAACTGAAGCTTTCTTT
TRBV9,TRBD1,TRBJ2-3,.,CASSVARQGFTDTQYF,TGTGCCAGCAGCGTAGCTAGACAGGGTTTCACAGATACGCAGTATTTT
TRBV28,.,TRBJ2-5,.,CASPPDRRKSETQYF,TGTGCCAGCCCCCCTGACAGGCGGAAGTCGGAGACCCAGTACTTC
TRBV29-1,TRBD2,TRBJ2-3,.,CSVVRERGADTQYF,TGCAGCGTTGTCCGTGAGCGGGGGGCAGATACGCAGTATTTT
TRBV5-1,.,TRBJ2-1,.,CASSSQGLEGSNEQFF,TGCGCCAGCAGCTCCCAGGGACTGGAAGGCTCCAATGAGCAGTTCTTC
TRBV25-1,.,TRBJ1-1,.,CASSGGGGNEAFF,TGTGCCAGCAGCGGAGGGGGGGGAAATGAAGCTTTCTTT
TRBV7-2,TRBD2,TRBJ2-1,.,CASRWTSGATNEQFF,TGTGCCAGCAGATGGACTAGCGGGGCCACCAATGAGCAGTTCTTC
TRBV5-8,TRBD1,TRBJ2-3,.,CASSGPGTGGNIGQYF,TGTGCCAGCAGCGGCCCCGGGACAGGGGGTAATATTGGGCAGTATTTT
TRBV4-1,TRBD2,TRBJ2-1,.,CASSPSGGSYNEQFF,TGCGCCAGCAGCCCTAGCGGGGGGTCCTACAATGAGCAGTTCTTC
TRBV28,.,TRBJ2-3,.,CASSLEGGTDTQYF,TGTGCCAGCAGTTTAGAGGGTGGCACAGATACGCAGTATTTT
TRBV6-6,.,TRBJ1-6,.,CASSYSRDKPLHF,TGTGCCAGCAGTTACAGTAGGGATAAACCCCTCCACTTT
TRBV10-2,.,TRBJ2-3,.,CASSEGVVGGDTQYF,TGCGCCAGCAGTGAGGGTGTAGTGGGGGGAGATACGCAGTATTTT
TRBV7-2,TRBD1,TRBJ1-6,.,CASSLATSGDRVRSPLHF,TGTGCCAGCAGCTTAGCGACTAGTGGGGACAGGGTAAGGTCACCCCTCCACTTT
TRBV9,.,TRBJ1-6,.,CASSVGHNSPLHF,TGTGCCAGCAGCGTAGGACATAATTCACCCCTCCACTTT
TRBV6-5,.,TRBJ2-4,.,CASSPVGGAKNIQYF,TGTGCCAGCAGCCCCGTGGGGGGAGCCAAAAACATTCAGTACTTC
TRBV7-2,TRBD1,TRBJ2-3,.,CASTLGQGKDTQYF,TGTGCCAGCACCTTGGGACAGGGGAAGGATACGCAGTATTTT
TRBV5-4,TRBD2,TRBJ2-7,.,CASSGGLAKEQYF,TGTGCCAGCAGCGGGGGACTAGCGAAGGAGCAGTACTTC